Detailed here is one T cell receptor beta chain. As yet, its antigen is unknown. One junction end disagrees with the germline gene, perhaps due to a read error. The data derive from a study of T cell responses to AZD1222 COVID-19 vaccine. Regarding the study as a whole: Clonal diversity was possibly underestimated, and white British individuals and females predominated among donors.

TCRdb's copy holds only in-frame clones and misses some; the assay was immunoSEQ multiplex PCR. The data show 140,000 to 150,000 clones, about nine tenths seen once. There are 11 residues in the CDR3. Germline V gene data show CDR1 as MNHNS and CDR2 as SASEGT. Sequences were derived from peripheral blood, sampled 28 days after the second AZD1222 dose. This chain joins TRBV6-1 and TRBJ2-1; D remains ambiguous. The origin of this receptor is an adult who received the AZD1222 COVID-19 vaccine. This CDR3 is CASSEVGASIF. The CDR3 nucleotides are TGTGCCAGCAGTGAGGTTGGCGCCTCGATCTTC.